The 5 T cell receptor beta chains reported below all come from one sample, sequenced in a study of OX40 agonist ivuxolimab in advanced cancers. Some clones are missing from TCRdb's copy, which holds only in-frame ones; the method was immunoSEQ multiplex PCR. The sample yields around 34,000 clones, roughly nine tenths seen once. Specimen: CD4+ or CD8+ T cells sorted from blood, collected in a trial of the OX40 agonist ivuxolimab. The receptor source for this set is an adult with an advanced solid tumor such as melanoma, head and neck, liver or kidney cancer.

The table lists this clone with a count of one. The chain is built from TRBV7-9 and TRBJ2-7; D is unresolved. The CDR3 runs 13 residues. Looked up from germline, CDR1 is SEHNR and CDR2 is FQNEAQ (reference sequence). V was cut by 3 bases and J by 6 bases, with 12 bases left in between. The CDR3, as DNA: TGTGCCAGCAGCTTTAACAGTCTAGGCGAGCAGTACTTC. Protein product: CASSFNSLGEQYF.

The chain has TRBV11-2 and TRBJ2-5; 10 positions agree with TRBD2. Near its end, the DNA agrees better with TRBJ2-7, so the J call may be wrong. Germline V gene lookup returns CDR1 SGHAT and CDR2 FQNNGV. There are 17 residues in the CDR3. The CDR3 DNA reads as TGTGCCAGCAGCTTATCCGGTCGGGCTAGCGGGGGCTACGAGCAGTACTTC. As protein: CASSLSGRASGGYEQYF.

This rearrangement joins TRBV7-8 to TRBJ2-3, with TRBD2 as a possible D gene (6 bases). Looked up from germline, CDR1 is SGHVS and CDR2 is FQNEAQ. V was clipped by 5 bases and J by 6 bases, with 18 bases between them. The CDR3 runs 15 residues. The CDR3 DNA follows: TGTGCCAGCAGCCTAATCTCAAGGAGGGAGGATACGCAGTATTTT. This translates into CASSLISRREDTQYF.

This clone has a single count. The chain employs TRBV19 and TRBJ2-7; D gene uncertain. CDR3 length equals 15 residues. V gave up 2 bases and J gave up 3 bases, with 14 bases separating them. CDR1 is LNHDA, CDR2 SQIVND, per germline (reference sequence). CDR3 in DNA: TGTGCCAGTAGTATATCCCCCAGCCCGGGCTACGAGCAGTACTTC. Amino acid sequence: CASSISPSPGYEQYF. The full variable domain, its missing parts supplied by reference TRBV19 and TRBJ2-7, is DGGITQSPKYLFRKEGQNVTLSCEQNLNHDAMYWYRQDPGQGLRLIYYSQIVNDFQKGDIAEGYSVSREKKESFPLTVTSAQKNPTAFYLCASSISPSPGYEQYFGPGTRLTVT.

The CDR3 DNA is TGCAGCGTTGGAGCGGGAGAGTACGAGCAGTACTTC. Its translation is CSVGAGEYEQYF. This chain connects TRBV29-1 to TRBJ2-7; TRBD2 aligns across 8 bases. Germline V CDR1 and CDR2: SQVTM, ANQGSEA. The CDR3 is 12 residues long. V lost 4 bases to trimming and J lost 4 bases; unmatched junction nucleotides: 3.